Below, 16 T cell receptor beta chains from the same sample are listed, as sequenced in a study of shared clonotypes between healthy human individuals. The data were produced by immunoSEQ multiplex PCR, yet TCRdb's version contains in-frame clones alone and is incomplete. In the table there are 2.3 million or so clones, over 85% of which are singletons. The sample taken for sequencing was naive CD4+ T cells from PBMCs. Stated subset: CD45RA+ positively selected. These receptors originate from a man younger than 30 in good health. Some clones in this sample may be carry-over from other donors' samples.

This rearrangement joins TRBV5-6 to TRBJ2-1, with no clear D. With 0 bases removed from V and 3 bases from J, the gap between germline ends came to 13 bases. CDR3 length: 16 residues. Germline values: CDR1 SGHDT, CDR2 YYEEEE. CDR3 sequence: CASSLVPRLVYNEQFF. The CDR3 coding sequence is TGTGCCAGCAGCTTGGTTCCCCGACTGGTCTACAATGAGCAGTTCTTC.

The V and J genes are TRBV28 and TRBJ2-5; TRBD1 matches at 12 bases. Germline loops: CDR1 MDHEN, CDR2 SYDVKM. The CDR3 spans 20 residues. The V segment lost 4 bases and the J segment 4 bases; nucleotides outside the gene matches: 19. CDR3 in amino acids: CASSYSTLWGQGASGETQYF. CDR3 nucleotides: TGTGCCAGCAGTTATTCCACCCTTTGGGGACAGGGGGCGAGTGGAGAGACCCAGTACTTC. Based on the CDR3 plus reference TRBV28 and TRBJ2-5, the full variable domain is DVKVTQSSRYLVKRTGEKVFLECVQDMDHENMFWYRQDPGLGLRLIYFSYDVKMKEKGDIPEGYSVSREKKERFSLILESASTNQTSMYLCASSYSTLWGQGASGETQYFGPGTRLLVL.

The chain couples TRBV7-6 to TRBJ2-7; D unresolved. Germline assignment: CDR1 SGHVS and CDR2 FNYEAQ. The CDR3 spans 16 residues. Trimming took 5 bases from V and 3 from J, leaving 20 bases between them. The CDR3 sequence is CASSPRYGPAGYEQYF. CDR3 coding DNA: TGTGCCAGCAGCCCCCGGTATGGGCCGGCAGGCTACGAGCAGTACTTC.

This clone was detected only once. The chain uses TRBV4-1 and TRBJ2-7; 10 bases line up with TRBD1. The CDR3 runs to 15 residues. After removal of 2 bases from V and 2 bases from J, the junction contained 3 bases not matched to a gene. Germline V lookup: CDR1 MGHRA, CDR2 YSYEKL. The DNA for the CDR3 is TGCGCCAGCAGCCAACCCGGGACAGGGGCCTACGAGCAGTACTTC. Translation gives CASSQPGTGAYEQYF.

The chain recombines TRBV28 with TRBJ1-4; a weak D match, TRBD1 (6 bases). V lost 6 bases and J lost 2, with 13 bases in between. The V gene's germline CDR1 is MDHEN and CDR2 SYDVKM. The CDR3 sequence is 15 residues long. As DNA, the CDR3 is TGTGCCAGCAGGCTTACAGGGAGCACTAATGAAAAACTGTTTTTT. This encodes CASRLTGSTNEKLFF.

The chain employs TRBV5-4 and TRBJ2-1, with 10 nucleotides matching TRBD2. Losses at the gene ends were 5 bases for V and 3 bases for J; bases not matched to a gene: 5. The CDR3 extends over 15 amino acids. CDR1 is SGHNT, CDR2 YYREEE, per germline (reference sequence). The CDR3 nucleotides are TGTGCCAGCAGGGCGACTAGCGGGCACTACAATGAGCAGTTCTTC. It is translated as CASRATSGHYNEQFF.

With regard to this clone: Other DNA sequences within the sample encode an identical CDR3. The gene calls are TRBV18 and TRBJ2-5; 7 positions agree with TRBD1. V was pared by 3 bases and J by 1 base, with 2 bases of the junction left unmatched. Germline CDR1 and CDR2: KGHSH and LQKENI. CDR3 length: 14 amino acids. CDR3 in DNA: TGTGCCAGCTCACCGGACAGGACCCAAGAGACCCAGTACTTC. This translates into CASSPDRTQETQYF.

DNA for the CDR3: TGCGCCAGCAGCTCAGTAGCGGAATCCGAGCAGTTCTTC. It codes for CASSSVAESEQFF. The V and J genes are TRBV5-1 and TRBJ2-1, with a tentative D call TRBD2 (6 bases). The CDR3 loop spans 13 amino acids. V was trimmed by 3 bases and J by 10 bases, leaving 14 bases between them. Per the germline V gene, CDR1 is SGHRS and CDR2 is YFSETQ.

V is TRBV18 and J is TRBJ1-1; a weak D match, TRBD1 (5 bases). The CDR3 totals 16 residues. Germline V gives CDR1 KGHSH, CDR2 LQKENI. V was cut by 4 bases and J by 1 base, with 16 bases left in between. CDR3 in amino acids: CASSLVQGPGNTEAFF. The CDR3, as DNA: TGTGCCAGCTCACTGGTGCAGGGCCCAGGGAACACTGAAGCTTTCTTT.

The rearrangement joins TRBV7-2 to TRBJ1-5; D remains unclear. Germline CDR1 and CDR2: SGHTA and FQGNSA. V was cut by 1 base and J by 5 bases, with 6 bases left in between. The CDR3 spans 13 residues. The CDR3 nucleotides read TGTGCCAGCAGCTTAGGGGCAGATCAGCCCCAGCATTTT. It specifies CASSLGADQPQHF.

In regard to this clone: Within the sample, other DNA sequences also encode this same CDR3. This chain joins TRBV5-1 and TRBJ2-1; 9 bases are shared with TRBD2. The CDR3 consists of 15 residues. The junction had 2 bases not matched to a gene; V was cut back by 0 bases and J by 4 bases. Germline CDR1 is SGHRS and CDR2 is YFSETQ. The CDR3 loop is CASSLASGAYNEQFF. The CDR3 coding sequence is TGCGCCAGCAGCTTGGCTAGCGGGGCTTACAATGAGCAGTTCTTC.

The chain recombines TRBV28 with TRBJ2-7; tentative D call: TRBD2 (5 bases). V was cut by 5 bases and J by 6 bases, with 20 bases left in between. The germline CDR1 and CDR2 sequences are MDHEN and SYDVKM. This CDR3 spans 15 amino acids. The CDR3 nucleotides are TGTGCCAGCAGTCCCGTTCGGCAGGTGGCGGGCGAGCAGTACTTC. Amino acid sequence: CASSPVRQVAGEQYF.

The chain recombines TRBV2 with TRBJ2-4; 7 nucleotides align to TRBD2. CDR1 and CDR2 from the germline V gene are SNHLY and FYNNEI. CDR3 size: 15 residues. Trimming removed 5 bases from V and 6 bases from J; junction bases left unmatched: 10. The CDR3 DNA sequence: TGTGCCAGCAGTCGGGGGAGGGACTCGCTAAACATTCAGTACTTC. Protein sequence: CASSRGRDSLNIQYF.

The chain employs TRBV14 and TRBJ2-7; 7 nucleotides agree with TRBD1. CDR1 SGHDN and CDR2 FVKESK come from the germline V gene. Trimming took 3 bases from V and 4 from J; bases not matched to a gene: 15. The CDR3 has 17 amino acids. CDR3 residues: CASSQVGYRDSFYEQYF. CDR3 DNA: TGTGCCAGCAGCCAGGTGGGATACCGGGACAGCTTTTACGAGCAGTACTTC. Looking up the rest from reference TRBV14 and TRBJ2-7 gives the full variable domain: EAGVTQFPSHSVIEKGQTVTLRCDPISGHDNLYWYRRVMGKEIKFLLHFVKESKQDESGMPNNRFLAERTGGTYSTLKVQPAELEDSGVYFCASSQVGYRDSFYEQYFGPGTRLTVT.

The chain links TRBV4-1 to TRBJ2-7, with D unresolved. V lost 4 bases, J lost 6 bases, and 16 bases lay in between. The CDR3 spans 14 residues. Germline V CDR1 and CDR2: MGHRA, YSYEKL. DNA for the CDR3: TGCGCCAGCAGCCCGCCTGTCTCTCCCCGCGAGCAGTACTTC. Translation: CASSPPVSPREQYF.

The chain is built from TRBV19 and TRBJ2-2; 12 bases agree with TRBD1. Germline lookup yields CDR1 LNHDA and CDR2 SQIVND (reference sequence). Trimming cost V 5 bases and J 3 bases; bases outside gene matches: 4. The CDR3 is 16 residues long. CDR3 residues: CASSLRDRGHTGELFF. CDR3 nucleotides: TGTGCCAGTAGTCTCCGGGACAGGGGGCACACCGGGGAGCTGTTTTTT.